This record covers a single TCR beta chain. What it binds is not known. This specimen comes from a study of cytomegalovirus exposure and HLA in healthy donors. General study points: When presence/absence was analysed, sequencing depth was taken to be roughly uniform across donors. Accurate predictions that matched the HLA-A and HLA-B alleles of most subjects were reportedly made from TCR beta sequences. Rarity characterized most TCR sequences, yet some public TCRs appeared in many donors. When a later analysis was performed, an Asian-associated ancestry cluster reportedly had fewer N-insertions than the approximately 700-donor mean.

V was pared by 5 bases and J by 2 bases, with 11 bases between. Germline V gene sequence: CDR1 SGHAT, CDR2 FQNNGV. CDR3 length: 14 residues. PCR was performed using 60 Vbeta and 13 Jbeta primers. Sequencing used immunoSEQ multiplex PCR; TCRdb keeps in-frame clones, though not all of them. This sample's clone table lists about 170,000 clones. V gene TRBV11-2 combines with J gene TRBJ2-3; D is possibly TRBD1 (5 bases). The TCR was taken from a woman under 30 in good health and CMV-seropositive. Sequencing input: PBMCs. The CDR3 DNA reads as TGTGCCAGCAGCATTGGCAGGGTCACAGATACGCAGTATTTT. This sequence encodes CASSIGRVTDTQYF.